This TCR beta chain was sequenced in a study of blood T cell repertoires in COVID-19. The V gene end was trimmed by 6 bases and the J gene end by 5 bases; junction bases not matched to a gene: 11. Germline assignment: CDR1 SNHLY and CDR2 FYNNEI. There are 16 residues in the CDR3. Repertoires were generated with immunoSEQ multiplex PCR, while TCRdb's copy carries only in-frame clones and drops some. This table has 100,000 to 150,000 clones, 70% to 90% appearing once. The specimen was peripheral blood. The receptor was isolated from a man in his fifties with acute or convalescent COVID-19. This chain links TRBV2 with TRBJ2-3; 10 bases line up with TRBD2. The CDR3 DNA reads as TGTGCCAGCAGACCCCCTTCGATAGCGGGAGGAGATACGCAGTATTTT. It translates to CASRPPSIAGGDTQYF. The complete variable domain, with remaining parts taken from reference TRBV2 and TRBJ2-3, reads EPEVTQTPSHQVTQMGQEVILRCVPISNHLYFYWYRQILGQKVEFLVSFYNNEISEKSEIFDDQFSVERPDGSNFTLKIRSTKLEDSAMYFCASRPPSIAGGDTQYFGPGTRLTVL.